The 30 T cell receptor beta chains reported below all come from one sample, sequenced in a study of OX40 agonist ivuxolimab in advanced cancers. Libraries were prepared by immunoSEQ multiplex PCR; TCRdb keeps only in-frame clonotypes and omits some of them. Of 20,000 to 25,000 clones detected, approximately 70% appear once; the ten largest clones hold over 20%. This specimen was CD4+ or CD8+ T cells sorted from blood, taken in a trial of the OX40 agonist ivuxolimab. These receptors were collected from an adult with an advanced solid tumor such as melanoma, head and neck, liver or kidney cancer.

V gene TRBV6-5 combines with J gene TRBJ1-5; the D is unclear. The CDR3 contains 15 residues. Germline V gene sequence: CDR1 MNHEY, CDR2 SVGAGI. Trimming removed 7 bases at V and 0 bases at J, with 13 bases between. CDR3 DNA: TGTGCCAGCACCTGGACGGCAGATAGCAATCAGCCCCAGCATTTT. Protein sequence: CASTWTADSNQPQHF.

V and J are TRBV5-4 and TRBJ1-1, with D possibly TRBD1 on 6 matching bases. Germline V gene lookup returns CDR1 SGHNT and CDR2 YYREEE (reference sequence). The CDR3 consists of 17 residues. V dropped 4 bases and J dropped 4 bases, with 23 bases sitting between them. This CDR3 is CASSIPGEGARGTEAFF. CDR3 DNA sequence: TGTGCCAGCAGCATCCCAGGGGAAGGGGCCAGGGGCACTGAAGCTTTCTTT. Variable domain in full (rest from reference TRBV5-4 and TRBJ1-1): ETGVTQSPTHLIKTRGQQVTLRCSSQSGHNTVSWYQQALGQGPQFIFQYYREEENGRGNFPPRFSGLQFPNYSSELNVNALELDDSALYLCASSIPGEGARGTEAFFGQGTRLTVV.

This rearrangement joins TRBV11-2 to TRBJ2-7; 8 bases line up with TRBD2. The V gene end was trimmed by 1 base and the J gene end by 6 bases; junction bases not matched to a gene: 5. The germline V gene encodes CDR1 SGHAT and CDR2 FQNNGV. This CDR3 spans 14 amino acids. In DNA form, the CDR3 reads TGTGCCAGCAGCTTAGCGGGGGGGCCTCCCGAGCAGTACTTC. The encoded protein is CASSLAGGPPEQYF. Drawing the rest from reference TRBV11-2 and TRBJ2-7, the complete variable domain is EAGVAQSPRYKIIEKRQSVAFWCNPISGHATLYWYQQILGQGPKLLIQFQNNGVVDDSQLPKDRFSAERLKGVDSTLKIQPAKLEDSAVYLCASSLAGGPPEQYFGPGTRLTVT.

The chain recombines TRBV6-5 with TRBJ2-4; D not certain. Germline V gene data show CDR1 as MNHEY and CDR2 as SVGAGI. V dropped 3 bases and J dropped 6 bases, with 12 bases sitting between them. The CDR3 loop spans 14 amino acids. The CDR3 is CASSYRGRTNIQYF. As DNA, the CDR3 is TGTGCCAGCAGTTATCGCGGACGGACAAACATTCAGTACTTC.

The CDR3 loop is CASSAGTGYNEQYF. In nucleotides, the CDR3 is TGTGCCAGCAGTGCTGGGACAGGGTATAACGAGCAGTACTTC. The gene calls are TRBV25-1 and TRBJ2-7, with 9 nucleotides matching TRBD1. The germline V gene encodes CDR1 MGHDK and CDR2 SYGVNS. The CDR3 loop spans 14 amino acids. J lost 5 bases, V lost 4 bases, and 6 bases had no gene match.

The V call is TRBV9, the J call TRBJ2-3; weak D call: TRBD1 (5 bases). Germline CDR1 and CDR2: SGDLS and YYNGEE. The V and J ends lost 0 bases and 3 bases respectively, with 20 bases between them. This CDR3 is 18 amino acids long. The CDR3 DNA is TGTGCCAGCAGCGTAGGGAACCAGGCAGGGTTGAGAACAGATACGCAGTATTTT. Its translation: CASSVGNQAGLRTDTQYF.

CDR3 amino acids: CASRPMLGPTDTQYF. The CDR3 nucleotides read TGCGCCAGCCGACCCATGCTGGGTCCCACAGATACGCAGTATTTT. This chain links TRBV5-1 with TRBJ2-3; D unresolved. V was shortened by 7 bases and J by 2 bases, with 17 bases between the two germline ends. Germline CDR1 SGHRS, CDR2 YFSETQ. The CDR3 has 15 residues.

The gene calls are TRBV7-2 and TRBJ2-5; tentative D call: TRBD1 (5 bases). V was cut by 7 bases and J by 2 bases, with 17 bases left in between. The CDR3 consists of 15 residues. Germline V CDR1 and CDR2: SGHTA, FQGNSA. CDR3 DNA sequence: TGTGCCAGCACCACCAGGGTGGGTTCTCAAGAGACCCAGTACTTC. It codes for CASTTRVGSQETQYF. Variable domain in full (rest from reference TRBV7-2 and TRBJ2-5): GAGVSQSPSNKVTEKGKDVELRCDPISGHTALYWYRQSLGQGLEFLIYFQGNSAPDKSGLPSDRFSAERTGGSVSTLTIQRTQQEDSAVYLCASTTRVGSQETQYFGPGTRLLVL.

The chain joins TRBV30 to TRBJ2-3, with a possible D match to TRBD1 (6 bases). This CDR3 has 18 amino acids. Trimming stripped 1 base from V and 7 bases from J, with 27 bases between. The germline CDR1 and CDR2 sequences are GTSNPN and SVGIG (reference sequence). The CDR3 nucleotides are TGTGCCTGGAGTGGGGGGCGGGCCAGCACCACCCACACGAATACGCAGTATTTT. Its translation is CAWSGGRASTTHTNTQYF.

This clone was detected a few times. In nucleotides, the CDR3 is TGTGCCAGCAGCTTAGGGGGGTACTACACCTTC. It specifies CASSLGGYYTF. V usage is TRBV11-2 and J usage is TRBJ1-2, with D possibly TRBD1 on 5 matching bases. This CDR3 comprises 11 residues. Germline CDR1 is SGHAT and CDR2 is FQNNGV. V lost 1 base, J lost 10 bases, and 7 bases lay in between.

The CDR3 region is CASSLGSIEQYF. The CDR3 nucleotides read TGTGCCAGCAGCTTAGGGTCTATCGAGCAGTACTTC. The V call is TRBV5-6, the J call TRBJ2-7, with unresolved D. This CDR3 comprises 12 residues. V was shortened by 2 bases and J by 6 bases, with 9 bases between the two germline ends. Germline V gives CDR1 SGHDT, CDR2 YYEEEE.

V and J are TRBV27 and TRBJ2-7; no clear D. The ends were cut back, 6 bases at V and 0 bases at J, with 12 bases in the middle. Germline CDR1 and CDR2: MNHEY and SMNVEV (reference sequence). The CDR3 is 14 residues long. For the CDR3, the DNA is TGTGCCAGCAGCCCAAGTGGTAGCTCCTACGAGCAGTACTTC. This encodes CASSPSGSSYEQYF.

This chain uses TRBV7-8 with TRBJ1-2; perhaps TRBD1 as D (5 bases). V lost 4 bases, J lost 8 bases, and 23 bases lay in between. Germline V CDR1 and CDR2: SGHVS, FQNEAQ. CDR3 size: 16 residues. CDR3: CASSSRLSGGGMGYTF. As DNA, the CDR3 is TGTGCCAGCAGCTCACGCCTATCTGGGGGGGGTATGGGCTACACCTTC.

On this clone: At one end the junction does not follow the germline gene, possibly because of a read error. CDR3 sequence reads: CASSPLRGGGELFQVF. The CDR3 DNA is TGTGCCAGCAGTCCCCTTAGGGGCGGGGGGGAGCTCTTTCAGGTCTTC. The chain carries TRBV28 and TRBJ2-1, with 9 bases aligning to TRBD2. The CDR3 extends over 16 amino acids. The germline gives CDR1 MDHEN, CDR2 SYDVKM.

The chain employs TRBV6-6 and TRBJ2-6; 8 bases fit TRBD2. Per germline, CDR1 MNHNY and CDR2 SVGAGI (reference sequence). The junction had 4 bases not matched to a gene; V was cut back by 6 bases and J by 3 bases. The CDR3 covers 15 residues. CDR3 sequence: CASRLRGVGANVLTF. Here the CDR3 DNA reads TGTGCCAGCAGGCTGCGGGGGGTTGGGGCCAACGTCCTGACTTTC.

In its sample, this clone was seen once. The chain couples TRBV6-5 to TRBJ1-2; unclear D gene. Germline loops: CDR1 MNHEY, CDR2 SVGAGI. This CDR3 has 12 residues. V shed 3 bases and J shed 4 bases, with 6 bases lying between them. CDR3 loop: CASSYTAYGYTF. The CDR3 DNA reads as TGTGCCAGCAGTTATACTGCCTATGGCTACACCTTC.

The table lists this clone with a count of one. This sequence joins TRBV5-1 and TRBJ2-1, with 13 bases matching TRBD2. The germline V gene has CDR1 SGHRS and CDR2 YFSETQ. The ends lost 4 bases at V and 4 bases at J; junction bases unmatched: 2. This CDR3 region has 15 residues. The CDR3 protein is CASSETSGGYNEQFF. In nucleotides, the CDR3 is TGCGCCAGCAGCGAGACTAGCGGGGGGTACAATGAGCAGTTCTTC.

V gene TRBV5-8 combines with J gene TRBJ2-5; D is uncertain. The closer fit of TRBJ2-7 to the DNA end suggests the J call may be wrong. The CDR3 is 12 amino acids. CDR1 SGHTS and CDR2 YDEGEE come from the germline V gene. The CDR3 region is CASSLRPDEQYF. The CDR3 bases are TGTGCCAGCAGCCTGAGACCAGACGAGCAGTACTTC.

The CDR3, as DNA: TGCGCCAGCAGCTTGGGGGATGGGCCTTCCTACGAGCAGTACTTC. Residues: CASSLGDGPSYEQYF. V gene TRBV5-1 combines with J gene TRBJ2-7; D uncertain. Trimming cost V 0 bases and J 1 base, with 11 bases left between them. In germline, CDR1 is SGHRS, CDR2 YFSETQ. The length of the CDR3 is 15 residues. Variable domain in full (rest from reference TRBV5-1 and TRBJ2-7): KAGVTQTPRYLIKTRGQQVTLSCSPISGHRSVSWYQQTPGQGLQFLFEYFSETQRNKGNFPGRFSGRQFSNSRSEMNVSTLELGDSALYLCASSLGDGPSYEQYFGPGTRLTVT.

The V and J genes are TRBV21-1 and TRBJ1-1. TRBV21-1 is assigned pseudogene status. This CDR3 region has 13 residues. In DNA form, the CDR3 reads TGTGCCAGCAGCGTAGTTTCGAACACTGAAGCTTTCTTT. Protein: CASSVVSNTEAFF.

This sequence joins TRBV7-6 and TRBJ2-7; 7 bases fit TRBD1. The CDR3 is made up of 15 amino acids. Germline values: CDR1 SGHVS, CDR2 FNYEAQ. Trimming took 3 bases from V and 2 from J; bases not matched to a gene: 7. The CDR3, as DNA: TGTGCCAGCAGCTTGTCTGGGCAGGGGGCCTACGAGCAGTACTTC. It encodes CASSLSGQGAYEQYF.

The chain uses TRBV4-1 and TRBJ1-4; 10 bases match TRBD1. The CDR3 is 14 amino acids. Germline assignment: CDR1 MGHRA and CDR2 YSYEKL. V gave up 5 bases and J gave up 8 bases; unmatched junction bases: 5. The CDR3, as DNA: TGCGCCAGCAGCTATGGACAGGGGGACGAAAAACTGTTTTTT. Residues: CASSYGQGDEKLFF.

A single count supports this clone. V gene TRBV11-2 combines with J gene TRBJ1-1, with TRBD1 as a possible D gene (6 bases). The V end lost 1 base, the J end lost 7 bases, and 10 bases lay between the germline ends. The CDR3 spans 13 residues. Per germline, CDR1 SGHAT and CDR2 FQNNGV. The CDR3 here is CASSLAGVGEAFF. The CDR3, as DNA: TGTGCCAGCAGCTTAGCAGGGGTTGGTGAAGCTTTCTTT.

This clone was seen only once. At the DNA level, this CDR3 is encoded by other sequences in the same sample as well. The V call is TRBV9, the J call TRBJ2-7; a weak D match, TRBD2 (6 bases). Germline V gene sequence: CDR1 SGDLS, CDR2 YYNGEE. Trimming shortened V by 4 bases and J by 2 bases, and 10 bases separated the two germline ends. The CDR3 contains 13 residues. The CDR3: CASSPGDAYEQYF. The CDR3 region has the DNA TGTGCCAGCAGCCCGGGGGATGCCTACGAGCAGTACTTC.

The chain uses TRBV29-1 and TRBJ1-2; D is unclear. Germline V gene lookup returns CDR1 SQVTM and CDR2 ANQGSEA. This CDR3 contains 12 residues. V gave up 3 bases and J gave up 4 bases, with 9 bases separating them. This chain's CDR3 is CSVEAAAYGYTF. In DNA form, the CDR3 reads TGCAGCGTTGAGGCGGCAGCCTATGGCTACACCTTC.

This rearrangement joins TRBV9 to TRBJ1-1; 11 nucleotides match TRBD1. Germline V CDR1 and CDR2: SGDLS, YYNGEE. CDR3 length: 15 residues. V dropped 4 bases and J dropped 1; count of bases not matched to a gene: 3. The DNA of the CDR3 is TGTGCCAGCAGCTGGACAGGGGGCGGGAACACTGAAGCTTTCTTT. This translates into CASSWTGGGNTEAFF.

The rearrangement links TRBV11-1 to TRBJ2-7; no clear D. Germline CDR1 is SGHAT and CDR2 is FQDESV (reference sequence). The CDR3 loop spans 12 amino acids. Trimming left V 3 bases short and J 1 base short, with 4 bases between. The CDR3 here is CASSLQSYEQYF. Here the CDR3 DNA reads TGTGCCAGCAGCTTGCAGTCCTACGAGCAGTACTTC.

This chain connects TRBV27 to TRBJ1-6; no firm D call. The CDR3 is 16 amino acids. The V and J ends lost 1 base and 0 bases respectively, with 7 bases between them. Germline V CDR1 and CDR2: MNHEY, SMNVEV (reference sequence). The CDR3 spells CASSLWPSSYNSPLHF. CDR3 in DNA: TGTGCCAGCAGTTTATGGCCGAGCTCCTATAATTCACCCCTCCACTTT.

V usage is TRBV9 and J usage is TRBJ1-2, with unresolved D. CDR1 SGDLS and CDR2 YYNGEE come from the germline V gene. The V and J ends lost 4 bases and 2 bases respectively, with 9 bases between them. This CDR3 has 13 amino acids. The CDR3 sequence: CASSPRGNYGYTF. The CDR3 DNA reads as TGTGCCAGCAGCCCCAGAGGGAACTATGGCTACACCTTC.

The rearrangement joins TRBV27 to TRBJ2-1, with D possibly being TRBD2 (6 bases). V was trimmed by 5 bases and J by 8 bases, leaving 25 bases between them. CDR3 size: 17 residues. Germline assignment: CDR1 MNHEY and CDR2 SMNVEV (reference sequence). CDR3 protein: CASSTRRARGPEDEQFF. The CDR3 DNA reads TGTGCCAGCAGTACCCGCAGGGCGCGGGGTCCCGAGGATGAGCAGTTCTTC.